These 32 T cell receptor beta chains were all obtained from the same sample, sequenced in a study of CD8 T cells in Susac syndrome. An input of 0.5 to 1 ug of RNA was subjected to reverse transcription using random hexamers. TCRdb re-called the immunoSEQ multiplex PCR reads with MiXCR, one entry per CDR3 protein. This table holds some 200,000 distinct CDR3 sequences, about 91% found once. The source material was CD4+ T cells from PBMCs. All receptors derive from a human donor with Susac syndrome.

This sequence joins TRBV2 and TRBJ2-7; D is unresolved. The CDR3 sequence is 11 residues long. V shed 8 bases and J shed 1 base, with 6 bases lying between them. Germline values: CDR1 SNHLY, CDR2 FYNNEI. The CDR3 sequence: CASEQSYEQYF. CDR3 coding DNA: TGTGCCAGCGAACAGTCCTACGAGCAGTACTTC.

The chain joins TRBV12-3 or TRBV12-4 to TRBJ1-1, with D hard to call. V shed 3 bases and J shed 7 bases, with 9 bases lying between them. The CDR3 has 12 residues. CDR3 protein: CASSFNRVEAFF. In DNA, the CDR3 is TGTGCCAGCAGTTTCAACAGAGTTGAAGCTTTCTTT.

V and J are TRBV27 and TRBJ2-5; TRBD1 matches at 12 bases. V gave up 0 bases and J gave up 3 bases; unmatched junction bases: 5. CDR3 length: 17 residues. Germline CDR1 reads MNHEY; CDR2 reads SMNVEV (reference sequence). The CDR3 here is CASSLSGQGAGKETQYF. CDR3 nucleotide sequence: TGTGCCAGCAGTTTATCGGGACAGGGGGCGGGAAAAGAGACCCAGTACTTC.

The chain recombines TRBV6-1 with TRBJ2-7, with TRBD2 matching over 12 bases. The germline gives CDR1 MNHNS, CDR2 SASEGT. The CDR3 has 17 residues. V dropped 2 bases and J dropped 3; count of bases not matched to a gene: 8. CDR3 bases: TGTGCCAGCAGTGAACTAGCGGGAGGGCTTCACAACTACGAGCAGTACTTC. This sequence encodes CASSELAGGLHNYEQYF.

This chain connects TRBV9 to TRBJ1-2; D gene uncertain. The V and J ends lost 0 bases and 1 base respectively, with 13 bases between them. CDR1 SGDLS and CDR2 YYNGEE come from the germline V gene. The CDR3 totals 16 residues. The CDR3 loop is CASSVGFRPLNYGYTF. As DNA, the CDR3 is TGTGCCAGCAGCGTAGGTTTTCGGCCTCTTAACTATGGCTACACCTTC.

This CDR3 reads CASSESPPDGGYTF. The DNA for the CDR3 is TGTGCCAGCAGTGAGTCCCCTCCTGACGGTGGCTACACCTTC. The rearrangement joins TRBV2 to TRBJ1-2; the D is unclear. Germline-derived CDR1 and CDR2 are SNHLY and FYNNEI. The CDR3 runs to 14 residues. The V end was cut by 3 bases, the J end by 7 bases, with 15 bases between.

The CDR3 bases are TGTGCCAGCAGTGACCTAACCTTGGGAGACATGAACACTGAAGCTTTCTTT. It is translated as CASSDLTLGDMNTEAFF. The chain has TRBV6-1 and TRBJ1-1, with D unclear. Trimming cost V 3 bases and J 0 bases, with 17 bases left between them. Germline values: CDR1 MNHNS, CDR2 SASEGT. This CDR3 is built from 17 residues.

This clonotype showed up just once. Germline and junction disagree at one end, which may indicate a read error. The genes are TRBV3-1 and TRBJ2-2; 7 nucleotides align to TRBD2. The CDR3 runs 18 residues. The germline V gene encodes CDR1 LGHDT and CDR2 YNNKEL (reference sequence). Here the CDR3 DNA reads TGTGCCAGCAGCCAAGAGGGGCTGGGGGGGACGAAGACCGGGGAGCTGTTTTTT. It encodes CASSQEGLGGTKTGELFF.

As for this clonotype: The junction departs from germline at one end; a sequencing error may be responsible. The chain joins TRBV7-7 to TRBJ2-1; D ambiguous. The CDR3 spans 15 residues. The germline V gene has CDR1 SSHAT and CDR2 FNYEAQ (reference sequence). This CDR3 is CASSLGHSSHNEQFF. CDR3 sequence (DNA): TGTGCTAGCAGCTTAGGTCATTCGTCCCACAATGAGCAGTTCTTC.

The chain links TRBV24-1 to TRBJ2-5, with D possibly matching TRBD2 (7 bases). With 4 bases removed from V and 5 bases from J, the gap between germline ends came to 19 bases. The germline gives CDR1 KGHDR, CDR2 SFDVKD. The CDR3 totals 16 residues. The CDR3 bases are TGTGCCACCAGTGACCGGGGTGAAGGGGGGGTCGAGACCCAGTACTTC. Amino acids: CATSDRGEGGVETQYF.

This clonotype has only one observation. The V and J genes are TRBV19 and TRBJ1-1, with 7 bases fitting TRBD1. The CDR3 covers 16 residues. The germline gives CDR1 LNHDA, CDR2 SQIVND (reference sequence). V dropped 7 bases and J dropped 4; count of bases not matched to a gene: 15. The CDR3 protein is CASTWDSRGGTTEAFF. CDR3 in DNA: TGTGCCAGTACCTGGGACTCCCGAGGGGGCACCACTGAAGCTTTCTTT.

The rearrangement links TRBV20-1 to TRBJ1-3, with no clear D. V was shortened by 5 bases and J by 0 bases, with 8 bases between the two germline ends. The CDR3 covers 13 residues. The germline gives CDR1 DFQATT, CDR2 SNEGSKA (reference sequence). Here the CDR3 DNA reads TGCAGTGCTGTCCCCTCCTCTGGAAACACCATATATTTT. This encodes CSAVPSSGNTIYF.

The V and J genes are TRBV18 and TRBJ2-3, with D uncertain. V gave up 3 bases and J gave up 0 bases, with 10 bases separating them. CDR3 length: 15 amino acids. CDR1 is KGHSH, CDR2 LQKENI, per germline. The CDR3 nucleotides read TGTGCCAGCTCACCGACCTCGACTAGCACAGATACGCAGTATTTT. It translates to CASSPTSTSTDTQYF.

The chain carries TRBV20-1 and TRBJ1-5, with 8 bases matching TRBD1. J gave up 5 bases and V 3 bases, and 6 bases lay outside the gene matches. CDR1 DFQATT and CDR2 SNEGSKA come from the germline V gene (reference sequence). The CDR3 totals 14 residues. Here the CDR3 DNA reads TGCAGTGCTAGGAAACAGGGGGACTATCAGCCCCAGCATTTT. Residues: CSARKQGDYQPQHF.

This chain connects TRBV6-5 to TRBJ1-5; D is undetermined. The CDR3 extends over 18 amino acids. Looked up from germline, CDR1 is MNHEY and CDR2 is SVGAGI. V dropped 3 bases and J dropped 1 base, with 19 bases sitting between them. The CDR3 nucleotides are TGTGCCAGCAGTTATATAGCACCGGGTCTGTTGAGCAATCAGCCCCAGCATTTT. Protein product: CASSYIAPGLLSNQPQHF.

The chain has TRBV7-3 and TRBJ2-5, with 12 bases identical to TRBD2. The CDR3 loop spans 14 amino acids. Germline CDR1 and CDR2: SGHTA and FQGTGA. V shed 5 bases and J 5 bases; nucleotides not matched to a gene: 3. The CDR3 reads CASSPTSGSETQYF. CDR3 DNA sequence: TGTGCCAGCAGCCCGACTAGCGGGAGTGAGACCCAGTACTTC. The variable domain in full, completed from reference TRBV7-3 and TRBJ2-5, reads GAGVSQTPSNKVTEKGKYVELRCDPISGHTALYWYRQSLGQGPEFLIYFQGTGAADDSGLPNDRFFAVRPEGSVSTLKIQRTERGDSAVYLCASSPTSGSETQYFGPGTRLLVL.

The rearrangement uses TRBV20-1 and TRBJ2-5; 10 positions match TRBD1. Germline assignment: CDR1 DFQATT and CDR2 SNEGSKA (reference sequence). V trimming: 0 bases; J trimming: 2 bases; junction bases outside the gene matches: 6. The CDR3 spans 16 residues. The CDR3 DNA reads as TGCAGTGCTAGAGATCTAGACAGGGGGCTTCAAGAGACCCAGTACTTC. Translated: CSARDLDRGLQETQYF.

The chain carries TRBV7-2 and TRBJ2-7; TRBD1 matches 9 bases. The CDR3 covers 15 residues. With 1 base clipped from V and 0 bases from J, the junction kept 1 base outside the gene matches. Germline loops: CDR1 SGHTA, CDR2 FQGNSA. CDR3 coding DNA: TGTGCCAGCAGCTTAGTGACAGGGGGCTCCTACGAGCAGTACTTC. Translation: CASSLVTGGSYEQYF.

This chain uses TRBV25-1 with TRBJ1-2, with 9 bases matching TRBD1. The CDR3 has 16 residues. CDR1 and CDR2 from the germline V gene are MGHDK and SYGVNS. The trim removed 5 bases at V and 7 bases at J, leaving 14 bases unmatched. CDR3 bases: TGTGCCAGCAGTTCTACGAGACCGGGACAGGGATCTGGCTACACCTTC. Amino acids: CASSSTRPGQGSGYTF.

The CDR3 reads CSARDGERQETQYF. DNA of the CDR3: TGCAGTGCTAGAGACGGGGAGCGGCAAGAGACCCAGTACTTC. V usage is TRBV20-1 and J usage is TRBJ2-5, with D possibly being TRBD2 (5 bases). The CDR3 runs to 14 residues. Trimming took 0 bases from V and 2 from J, leaving 10 bases between them. From germline, CDR1 is DFQATT and CDR2 SNEGSKA (reference sequence).

The J gene is TRBJ2-5, the V gene TRBV20-1; 9 bases map to TRBD2. In germline, CDR1 is DFQATT, CDR2 SNEGSKA (reference sequence). The CDR3 has 15 amino acids. After removal of 4 bases from V and 1 base from J, the junction contained 7 bases not matched to a gene. This CDR3 is CSAIERGVPQETQYF. The CDR3 DNA follows: TGCAGTGCTATTGAGCGGGGGGTTCCCCAAGAGACCCAGTACTTC.

The chain uses TRBV30 and TRBJ2-3; D not certain. The CDR3 has 14 residues. Trimming removed 1 base at V and 2 bases at J, with 10 bases between. Germline V gene sequence: CDR1 GTSNPN, CDR2 SVGIG (reference sequence). CDR3: CAWSGAFFTDTQYF. The CDR3 DNA reads TGTGCCTGGAGTGGCGCATTCTTCACAGATACGCAGTATTTT.

The chain uses TRBV7-6 and TRBJ2-3; D may be TRBD2 (6 bases). CDR3 size: 15 residues. Germline V gene data show CDR1 as SGHVS and CDR2 as FNYEAQ. The V end lost 4 bases, the J end lost 3 bases, and 14 bases lay between the germline ends. CDR3 region: CASSSTTRETDTQYF. CDR3 DNA sequence: TGTGCCAGCAGCTCTACGACTAGGGAAACAGATACGCAGTATTTT.

V usage is TRBV2 and J usage is TRBJ2-7; D may be TRBD1 or TRBD2 (5 bases each). Germline V lookup: CDR1 SNHLY, CDR2 FYNNEI. V was trimmed by 1 base and J by 6 bases, leaving 34 bases between them. The CDR3 is 21 residues long. CDR3 bases: TGTGCCAGCAGTGAAGGATTCCCGGGACGGGGAGCTCCTACGAGGTGGCTCGAGCAGTACTTC. This sequence encodes CASSEGFPGRGAPTRWLEQYF.

The rearrangement uses TRBV2 and TRBJ2-1, with unresolved D. V lost 2 bases and J lost 8, with 4 bases in between. In germline, CDR1 is SNHLY, CDR2 FYNNEI. This CDR3 contains 11 residues. The CDR3 region has the DNA TGTGCCAGCAGTGAATGGGATGAGCAGTTCTTC. Translation gives CASSEWDEQFF.

The chain links TRBV10-1 to TRBJ2-7, with D maybe TRBD1 (6 bases). This CDR3 has 16 amino acids. Germline V CDR1 and CDR2: WNHNN, SYGVQD (reference sequence). Trimming took 0 bases from V and 3 from J, leaving 15 bases between them. The CDR3 bases are TGCGCCAGCAGTGAGTCTCCAGGGGCTGCCCACTACGAGCAGTACTTC. It translates to CASSESPGAAHYEQYF.

This clonotype was counted once. The chain combines TRBV18 with TRBJ1-1; TRBD1 aligns across 7 bases. CDR3 length: 14 residues. The germline V gene has CDR1 KGHSH and CDR2 LQKENI. V lost 3 bases and J lost 6; bases outside the gene matches: 7. CDR3 in DNA: TGTGCCAGCTCACCCATACCGCAGGGGGCTGAAGCTTTCTTT. Its translation is CASSPIPQGAEAFF.

The chain carries TRBV20-1 and TRBJ1-1; no clear D. CDR1 and CDR2 from the germline V gene are DFQATT and SNEGSKA (reference sequence). V shed 0 bases and J shed 1 base, with 9 bases lying between them. The CDR3 sequence is 14 residues long. This chain's CDR3 is CSARDRRKNTEAFF. The CDR3 DNA is TGCAGTGCTAGAGATCGCCGGAAGAACACTGAAGCTTTCTTT.

The DNA for the CDR3 is TGTGCCAGCAGCCCAGGACAGTACGGATCTCCCCGAAATGAAAAACTGTTTTTT. Residues: CASSPGQYGSPRNEKLFF. The rearrangement joins TRBV5-5 to TRBJ1-4, with a tentative D call TRBD1 (6 bases). V dropped 4 bases and J dropped 5 bases, with 24 bases sitting between them. There are 18 residues in the CDR3. CDR1 and CDR2 from the germline V gene are SGHKS and YYEKEE (reference sequence).

This sequence joins TRBV11-2 and TRBJ1-1, with D possibly TRBD1 on 5 matching bases. Trimming stripped 1 base from V and 1 base from J, with 13 bases between. CDR1 and CDR2 (germline): SGHAT, FQNNGV. This CDR3 has 16 residues. The chain's CDR3 is CASSLVGGVGNTEAFF. The CDR3 coding sequence is TGTGCCAGCAGCTTAGTGGGGGGAGTTGGGAACACTGAAGCTTTCTTT.

The rearrangement joins TRBV12-3 or TRBV12-4 to TRBJ1-3, with D tentatively TRBD1 (5 bases). This CDR3 comprises 16 residues. Trimming removed 5 bases at V and 4 bases at J, with 18 bases between. The CDR3 sequence: CASSIRNPGVGNTIYF. The CDR3 nucleotides read TGTGCCAGCAGTATACGAAATCCGGGGGTAGGAAACACCATATATTTT.

There are a few counts of this clonotype. The gene calls are TRBV18 and TRBJ2-1; 10 nucleotides align to TRBD1. V shed 9 bases, J shed 7 bases, and the junction held 6 bases outside the gene matches. Per germline, CDR1 KGHSH and CDR2 LQKENI. There are 13 residues in the CDR3. This chain's CDR3 is CASRRDRGNEQFF. CDR3 DNA: TGTGCCAGTCGAAGGGACAGGGGAAATGAGCAGTTCTTC.